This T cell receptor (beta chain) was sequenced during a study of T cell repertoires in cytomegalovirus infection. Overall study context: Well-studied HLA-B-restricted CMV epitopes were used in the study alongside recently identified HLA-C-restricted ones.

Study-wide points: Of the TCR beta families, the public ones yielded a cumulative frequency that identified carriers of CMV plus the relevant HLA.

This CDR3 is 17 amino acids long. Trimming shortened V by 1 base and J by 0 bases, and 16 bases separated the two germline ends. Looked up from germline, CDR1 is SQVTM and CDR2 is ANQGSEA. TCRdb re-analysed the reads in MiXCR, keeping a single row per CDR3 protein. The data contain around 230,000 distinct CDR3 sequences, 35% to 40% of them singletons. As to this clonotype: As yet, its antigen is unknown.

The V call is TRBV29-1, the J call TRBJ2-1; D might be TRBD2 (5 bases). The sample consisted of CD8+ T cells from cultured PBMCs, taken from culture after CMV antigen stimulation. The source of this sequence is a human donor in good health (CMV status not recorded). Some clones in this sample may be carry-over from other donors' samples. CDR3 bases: TGCAGCGTTGAAGGCGGTGAGGGCGCCGGCTCCTACAATGAGCAGTTCTTC. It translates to CSVEGGEGAGSYNEQFF.